This T cell receptor beta chain was captured by sequencing in a study of vaccination and CD4 T cells after COVID-19. Study-wide results and caveats: Rising from 21 to 38, the median of SARS-CoV-2-reactive clonotypes did not change significantly.

Treatment of the sample: roughly ten-day PBMC culture with coronavirus spike peptide pools or control peptides (ViraFEST assay). Germline CDR1 is SEHNR and CDR2 is FQNEAQ (reference sequence). This CDR3 region has 15 residues. Trimming at V came to 6 bases and at J to 5 bases, leaving 11 bases not matched to a gene. Cultured CD4+ T cell DNA underwent sequencing with the Oncomine TCR Beta short-read assay. A single record per CDR3 protein comes from TCRdb applying MiXCR to the PCR reads. The sample holds roughly 15,000 distinct CDR3 sequences, about 65% seen once. Remarks on this clonotype: Antigen unknown.

This chain joins TRBV7-9 and TRBJ1-1, with TRBD1 identical over 8 bases. Sequenced: CD4+ T cells from blood, cultured in vitro. The TCR sequence derives from a human donor who had recovered from COVID-19. In nucleotides, the CDR3 is TGTGCCAGCAGACCAAAGGACAGGGTTGGAACTGAAGCTTTCTTT. This gives the protein CASRPKDRVGTEAFF. The full variable domain, rest sourced from reference TRBV7-9 and TRBJ1-1, is DTGVSQNPRHKITKRGQNVTFRCDPISEHNRLYWYRQTLGQGPEFLTYFQNEAQLEKSRLLSDRFSAERPKGSFSTLEIQRTEQGDSAMYLCASRPKDRVGTEAFFGQGTRLTVV.